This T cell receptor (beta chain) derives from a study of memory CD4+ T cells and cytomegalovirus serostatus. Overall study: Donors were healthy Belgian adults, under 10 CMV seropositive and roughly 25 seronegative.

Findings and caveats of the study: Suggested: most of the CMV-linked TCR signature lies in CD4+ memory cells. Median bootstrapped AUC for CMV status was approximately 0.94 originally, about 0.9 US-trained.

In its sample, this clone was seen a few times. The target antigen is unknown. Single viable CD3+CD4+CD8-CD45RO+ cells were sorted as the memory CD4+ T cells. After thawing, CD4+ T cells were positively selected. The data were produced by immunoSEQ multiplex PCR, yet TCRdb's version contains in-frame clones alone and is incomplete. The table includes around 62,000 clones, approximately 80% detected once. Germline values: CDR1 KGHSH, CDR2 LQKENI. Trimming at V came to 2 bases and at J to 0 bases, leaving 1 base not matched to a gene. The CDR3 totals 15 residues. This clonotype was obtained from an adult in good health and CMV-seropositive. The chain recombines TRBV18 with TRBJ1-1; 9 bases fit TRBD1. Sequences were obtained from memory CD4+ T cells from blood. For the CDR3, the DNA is TGTGCCAGCTCACCAGACAGGGGGATGAACACTGAAGCTTTCTTT. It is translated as CASSPDRGMNTEAFF. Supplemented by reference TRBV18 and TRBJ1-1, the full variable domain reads NAGVMQNPRHLVRRRGQEARLRCSPMKGHSHVYWYRQLPEEGLKFMVYLQKENIIDESGMPKERFSAEFPKEGPSILRIQQVVRGDSAAYFCASSPDRGMNTEAFFGQGTRLTVV.